The sequence of this T cell receptor beta chain was determined in a study of blood T cells in healthy people across ages. Primers used in a second PCR of about 6 to 11 cycles were a sample-barcoded 5' primer and a J-beta primer mix. TCRdb re-derived calls from the 5' RACE reads in MiXCR, one entry per CDR3 protein. The table shows nearly 800,000 distinct CDR3 sequences, with approximately 53% occurring only once. There are many counts of this clonotype. Ten milliliters of peripheral blood were drawn from each donor. V dropped 6 bases and J dropped 6 bases, with 17 bases sitting between them. The CDR3 length is 13 residues. Looked up from germline, CDR1 is SQVTM and CDR2 is ANQGSEA.

Sequencing input: blood. The clonotype comes from a middle-aged man in good health. The V gene is TRBV29-1, the J gene TRBJ1-2; D gene unclear. CDR3 DNA sequence: TGCAGCGTATTAACACAGTCCGCGGATGGCTACACCTTC. It translates to CSVLTQSADGYTF.